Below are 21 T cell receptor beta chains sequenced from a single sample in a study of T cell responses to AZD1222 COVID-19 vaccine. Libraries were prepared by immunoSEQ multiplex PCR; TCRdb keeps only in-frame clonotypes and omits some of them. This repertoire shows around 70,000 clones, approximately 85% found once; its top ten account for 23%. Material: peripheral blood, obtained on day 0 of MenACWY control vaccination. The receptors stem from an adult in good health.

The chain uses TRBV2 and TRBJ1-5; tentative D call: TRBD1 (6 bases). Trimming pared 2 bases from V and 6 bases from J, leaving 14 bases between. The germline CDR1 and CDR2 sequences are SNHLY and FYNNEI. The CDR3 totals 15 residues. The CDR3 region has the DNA TGTGCCAGCAGTGAAACGGGCAGGGGAGCTCAGCCCCAGCATTTT. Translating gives CASSETGRGAQPQHF.

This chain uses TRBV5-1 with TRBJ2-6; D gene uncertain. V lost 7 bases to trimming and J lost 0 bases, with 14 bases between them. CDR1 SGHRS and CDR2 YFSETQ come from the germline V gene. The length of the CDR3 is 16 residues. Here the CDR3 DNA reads TGCGCCAGCTCCCCCGGAGCCTTCTCTGGGGCCAACGTCCTGACTTTC. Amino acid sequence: CASSPGAFSGANVLTF.

The DNA of the CDR3 is TGTGCCAGCGGCGCCAGGATTCAAGAGACCCAGTACTTC. This translates into CASGARIQETQYF. The chain combines TRBV6-5 with TRBJ2-5, with D unclear. In germline, CDR1 is MNHEY, CDR2 SVGAGI. The length of the CDR3 is 13 residues. V lost 8 bases to trimming and J lost 2 bases, with 12 bases between them.

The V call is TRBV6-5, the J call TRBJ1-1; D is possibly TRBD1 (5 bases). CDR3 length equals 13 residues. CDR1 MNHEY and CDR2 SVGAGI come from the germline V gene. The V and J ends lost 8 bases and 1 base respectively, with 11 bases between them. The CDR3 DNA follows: TGTGCCAGCTTTTGGGGGAGGAACACTGAAGCTTTCTTT. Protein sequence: CASFWGRNTEAFF.

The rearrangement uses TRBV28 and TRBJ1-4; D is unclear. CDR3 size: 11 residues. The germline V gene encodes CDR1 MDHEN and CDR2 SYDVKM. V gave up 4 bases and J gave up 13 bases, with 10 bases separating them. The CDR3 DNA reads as TGTGCCAGCAGTTCCCTCAGAACACTGTTTTTT. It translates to CASSSLRTLFF.

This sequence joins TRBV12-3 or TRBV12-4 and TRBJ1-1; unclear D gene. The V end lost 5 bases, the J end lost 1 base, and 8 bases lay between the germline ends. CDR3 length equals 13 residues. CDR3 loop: CASSQTPNTEAFF. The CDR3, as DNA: TGTGCCAGCAGTCAAACACCGAACACTGAAGCTTTCTTT.

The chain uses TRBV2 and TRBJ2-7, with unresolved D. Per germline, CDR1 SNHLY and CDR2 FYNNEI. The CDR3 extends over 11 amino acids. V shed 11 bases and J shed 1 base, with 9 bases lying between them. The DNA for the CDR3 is TGTGCCTCTACAGAGTCCTACGAGCAGTACTTC. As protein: CASTESYEQYF.

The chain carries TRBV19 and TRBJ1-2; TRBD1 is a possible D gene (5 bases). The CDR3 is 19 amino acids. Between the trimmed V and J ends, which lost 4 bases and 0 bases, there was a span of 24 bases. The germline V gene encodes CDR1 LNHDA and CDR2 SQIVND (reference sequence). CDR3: CASSTTRPGPLRTNYGYTF. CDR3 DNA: TGTGCCAGTAGTACAACAAGACCGGGGCCTTTGAGGACTAACTATGGCTACACCTTC. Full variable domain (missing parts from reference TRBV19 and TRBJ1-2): DGGITQSPKYLFRKEGQNVTLSCEQNLNHDAMYWYRQDPGQGLRLIYYSQIVNDFQKGDIAEGYSVSREKKESFPLTVTSAQKNPTAFYLCASSTTRPGPLRTNYGYTFGSGTRLTVV.

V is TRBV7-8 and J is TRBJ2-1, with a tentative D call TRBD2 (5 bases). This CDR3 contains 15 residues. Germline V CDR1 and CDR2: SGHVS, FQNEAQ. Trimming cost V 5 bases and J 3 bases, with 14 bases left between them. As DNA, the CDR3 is TGTGCCAGCAGCCCTCGGGATAGAGGCTACAATGAGCAGTTCTTC. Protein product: CASSPRDRGYNEQFF.

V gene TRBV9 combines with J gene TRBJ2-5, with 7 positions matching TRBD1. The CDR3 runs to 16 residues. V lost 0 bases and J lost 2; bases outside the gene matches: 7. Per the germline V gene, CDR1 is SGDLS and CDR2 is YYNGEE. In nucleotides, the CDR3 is TGTGCCAGCAGCGTAGGGGCAGGGGGAAGGCAAGAGACCCAGTACTTC. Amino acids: CASSVGAGGRQETQYF.

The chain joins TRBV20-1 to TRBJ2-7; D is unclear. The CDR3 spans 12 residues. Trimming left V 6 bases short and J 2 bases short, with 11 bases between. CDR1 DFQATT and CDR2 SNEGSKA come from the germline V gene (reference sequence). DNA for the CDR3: TGCAGTGCAAGTCCGGGTCCCTACGAGCAGTACTTC. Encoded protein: CSASPGPYEQYF.

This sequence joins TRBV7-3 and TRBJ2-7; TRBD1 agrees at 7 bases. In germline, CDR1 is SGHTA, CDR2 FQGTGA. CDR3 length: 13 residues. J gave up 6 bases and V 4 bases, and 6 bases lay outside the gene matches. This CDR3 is CASSYDRAGEQYF. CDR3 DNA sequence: TGTGCCAGCAGCTACGACAGGGCAGGCGAGCAGTACTTC.

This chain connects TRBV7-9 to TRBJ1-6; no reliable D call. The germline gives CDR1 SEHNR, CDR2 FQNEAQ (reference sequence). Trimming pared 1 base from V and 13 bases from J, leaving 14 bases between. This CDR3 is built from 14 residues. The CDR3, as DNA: TGTGCCAGCAGCTTAGAGTCACTGGGGAGCCCCCTCCACTTT. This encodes CASSLESLGSPLHF.

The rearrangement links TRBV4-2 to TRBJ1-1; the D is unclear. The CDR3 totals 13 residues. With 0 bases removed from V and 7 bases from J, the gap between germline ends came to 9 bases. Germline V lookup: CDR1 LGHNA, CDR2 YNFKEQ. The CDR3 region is CASSQERPVEAFF. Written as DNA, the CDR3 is TGTGCCAGCAGCCAAGAAAGACCGGTTGAAGCTTTCTTT.

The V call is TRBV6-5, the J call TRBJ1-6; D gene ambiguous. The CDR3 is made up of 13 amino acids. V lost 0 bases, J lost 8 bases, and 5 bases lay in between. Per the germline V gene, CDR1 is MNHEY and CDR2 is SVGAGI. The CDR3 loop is CASSYSRDSPLHF. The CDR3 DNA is TGTGCCAGCAGTTACTCAAGGGATTCACCCCTCCACTTT.

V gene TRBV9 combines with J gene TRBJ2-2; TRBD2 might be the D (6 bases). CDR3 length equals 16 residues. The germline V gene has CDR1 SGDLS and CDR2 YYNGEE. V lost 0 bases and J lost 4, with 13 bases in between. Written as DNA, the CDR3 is TGTGCCAGCAGCGTAGCTGCGGGGAGCAGCACCGGGGAGCTGTTTTTT. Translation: CASSVAAGSSTGELFF.

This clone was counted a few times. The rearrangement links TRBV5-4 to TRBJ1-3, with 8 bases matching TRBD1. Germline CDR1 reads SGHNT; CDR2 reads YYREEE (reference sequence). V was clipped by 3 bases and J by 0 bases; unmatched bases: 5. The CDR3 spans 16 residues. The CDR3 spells CASSYSRGLSGNTIYF. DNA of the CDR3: TGTGCCAGCAGCTACTCCAGGGGGCTCTCTGGAAACACCATATATTTT. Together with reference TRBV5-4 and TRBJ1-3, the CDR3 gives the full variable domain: ETGVTQSPTHLIKTRGQQVTLRCSSQSGHNTVSWYQQALGQGPQFIFQYYREEENGRGNFPPRFSGLQFPNYSSELNVNALELDDSALYLCASSYSRGLSGNTIYFGEGSWLTVV.

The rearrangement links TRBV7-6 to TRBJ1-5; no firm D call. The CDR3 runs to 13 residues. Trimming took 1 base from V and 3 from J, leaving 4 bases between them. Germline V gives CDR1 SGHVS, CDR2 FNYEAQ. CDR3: CASSLGVNQPQHF. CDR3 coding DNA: TGTGCCAGCAGCTTAGGGGTCAATCAGCCCCAGCATTTT.

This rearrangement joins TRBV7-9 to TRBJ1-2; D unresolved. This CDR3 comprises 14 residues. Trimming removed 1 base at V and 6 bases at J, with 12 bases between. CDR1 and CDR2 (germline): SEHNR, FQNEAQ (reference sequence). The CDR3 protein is CASSLDPGWNGYTF. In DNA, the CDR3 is TGTGCCAGCAGCTTAGACCCCGGGTGGAATGGCTACACCTTC.

CDR3 bases: TGCGCCAGCAGCTTGGTCGGGGAAATCTACAATGAGCAGTTCTTC. Amino acids: CASSLVGEIYNEQFF. This chain links TRBV5-1 with TRBJ2-1, with D possibly TRBD2 on 5 matching bases. Trimming pared 0 bases from V and 3 bases from J, leaving 10 bases between. Germline CDR1 and CDR2: SGHRS and YFSETQ. The CDR3 has 15 amino acids.

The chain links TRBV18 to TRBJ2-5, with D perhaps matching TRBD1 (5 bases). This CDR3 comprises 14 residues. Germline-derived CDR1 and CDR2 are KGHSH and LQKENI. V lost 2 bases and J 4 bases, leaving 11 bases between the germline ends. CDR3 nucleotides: TGTGCCAGCTCACCAGCCAGGGATGGAGAGACCCAGTACTTC. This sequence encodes CASSPARDGETQYF.